What follows are 26 T cell receptor beta chains derived from one specimen sequenced in a study of T-cell memory formation after mild COVID-19. TCRdb redid the calling of the 5' RACE reads with MiXCR, one entry per CDR3 protein. There are a few hundred thousand distinct CDR3 sequences in the sample; 20% to 25% occur only once, and 21% lies in the top ten. Material: PBMCs or a T cell subset sorted from them (not recorded which). Receptors were obtained from a man between 18 and 35 years old who had mild COVID-19 (a few samples of this study predate the infection). Cell type and time point are not known.

This clonotype came up a few times. The junction and the germline gene differ at one end; a read error may be behind it. This chain links TRBV20-1 with TRBJ2-2; 8 nucleotides match TRBD1. CDR1 and CDR2 from the germline V gene are DFQATT and SNEGSKA (reference sequence). This CDR3 contains 15 residues. CDR3 loop: CSAGDPGTGRIGLFF. The CDR3 DNA reads TGCAGTGCTGGAGACCCCGGGACAGGCCGGATAGGGCTGTTTTTT.

The rearrangement links TRBV24-1 to TRBJ2-2; D remains unclear. This CDR3 is 13 amino acids long. The V end lost 4 bases, the J end lost 4 bases, and 6 bases lay between the germline ends. Germline loops: CDR1 KGHDR, CDR2 SFDVKD. The CDR3 sequence is CATSEEVTGELFF. Here the CDR3 DNA reads TGTGCCACCAGTGAAGAGGTCACCGGGGAGCTGTTTTTT.

The rearrangement links TRBV11-2 to TRBJ2-6; 8 bases map to TRBD1. The J segment lost 4 bases and the V segment lost 3 bases, leaving 5 bases of the junction unmatched. Germline-derived CDR1 and CDR2 are SGHAT and FQNNGV. The CDR3 runs 16 residues. The CDR3 region is CASSFGTGPGANVLTF. The CDR3 DNA reads TGTGCCAGCAGCTTTGGGACAGGTCCCGGGGCCAACGTCCTGACTTTC.

This chain uses TRBV12-3 or TRBV12-4 with TRBJ2-7; 11 bases are a match to TRBD2. The J segment lost 7 bases and the V segment lost 6 bases, leaving 2 bases of the junction unmatched. The CDR3 sequence is 12 residues long. The chain's CDR3 is CASSRTSGEQYF. The CDR3 nucleotides read TGTGCCAGCAGCAGGACTAGCGGGGAGCAGTACTTC.

This clonotype has more than one count but fewer than ten. This chain uses TRBV5-6 with TRBJ2-4; TRBD1 matches 7 bases. This CDR3 has 14 residues. Germline V gives CDR1 SGHDT, CDR2 YYEEEE. With V trimmed by 7 bases and J by 1 base, 5 bases remained unmatched. The CDR3, as DNA: TGTGCCAGCGGGACAGAATCGGCCAAAAACATTCAGTACTTC. This sequence encodes CASGTESAKNIQYF.

This sequence joins TRBV7-8 and TRBJ2-7; 8 bases agree with TRBD2. Trimming at V came to 5 bases and at J to 4 bases, leaving 13 bases not matched to a gene. Looked up from germline, CDR1 is SGHVS and CDR2 is FQNEAQ. The CDR3 totals 16 residues. This chain's CDR3 is CASSLFGTRNFYEQYV. CDR3 DNA: TGTGCCAGCAGCCTATTCGGGACTAGGAACTTTTACGAGCAGTACGTC.

The genes are TRBV5-1 and TRBJ1-6; 9 nucleotides line up with TRBD1. This CDR3 contains 14 residues. V lost 4 bases and J lost 11; bases outside the gene matches: 7. Germline CDR1 is SGHRS and CDR2 is YFSETQ. The DNA for the CDR3 is TGCGCCAGCAGCATGGGGCACAGGGGGCCACCCCTCCACTTT. This encodes CASSMGHRGPPLHF.

This clonotype was seen more than once but under ten times. The chain is built from TRBV4-2 and TRBJ2-7; D possibly matches TRBD1 or TRBD2 (5 bases each). V lost 0 bases and J lost 2, with 14 bases in between. The CDR3 extends over 16 amino acids. Germline V gene sequence: CDR1 LGHNA, CDR2 YNFKEQ. CDR3 sequence (DNA): TGTGCCAGCAGCCAAGATCCGGGACCGAGGGCCTACGAGCAGTACTTC. It encodes CASSQDPGPRAYEQYF.

This chain links TRBV7-9 with TRBJ2-5; D ambiguous. Germline-derived CDR1 and CDR2 are SEHNR and FQNEAQ (reference sequence). The V end was cut by 6 bases, the J end by 5 bases, with 22 bases between. This CDR3 comprises 16 residues. The CDR3 sequence: CASSPDPTGPRETQYF. CDR3 coding DNA: TGTGCCAGCAGTCCTGACCCGACTGGCCCACGGGAGACCCAGTACTTC.

This clonotype was recorded a few times. The V call is TRBV5-1, the J call TRBJ2-3, with D possibly matching TRBD2 (6 bases). The length of the CDR3 is 16 residues. Germline V CDR1 and CDR2: SGHRS, YFSETQ. Trimming took 0 bases from V and 4 from J, leaving 15 bases between them. The CDR3 reads CASSLGGTPGADTQYF. In DNA, the CDR3 is TGCGCCAGCAGCTTGGGCGGGACCCCAGGCGCAGATACGCAGTATTTT. The entire variable domain, with the rest obtained from reference TRBV5-1 and TRBJ2-3, is as follows: KAGVTQTPRYLIKTRGQQVTLSCSPISGHRSVSWYQQTPGQGLQFLFEYFSETQRNKGNFPGRFSGRQFSNSRSEMNVSTLELGDSALYLCASSLGGTPGADTQYFGPGTRLTVL.

The rearrangement joins TRBV12-3 or TRBV12-4 to TRBJ2-3; D unresolved. The CDR3 length is 14 residues. V dropped 2 bases and J dropped 4 bases, with 10 bases sitting between them. The CDR3 loop is CASSLRLGSDTQYF. In nucleotides, the CDR3 is TGTGCCAGCAGTTTACGGCTAGGGTCAGATACGCAGTATTTT.

This clonotype showed up just a few times. The chain has TRBV7-9 and TRBJ2-4; D is tentatively TRBD1 or TRBD2 (5 bases each). CDR1 is SEHNR, CDR2 FQNEAQ, per germline (reference sequence). Between the trimmed V and J ends, which lost 6 bases and 0 bases, there was a span of 15 bases. The CDR3 covers 16 residues. The CDR3 region is CASRPGTLEAKNIQYF. CDR3 nucleotides: TGTGCCAGCAGGCCCGGGACCCTGGAAGCCAAAAACATTCAGTACTTC.

This clonotype was counted a few times. The chain recombines TRBV7-3 with TRBJ2-7; D unresolved. Deletions cut 6 bases from V and 7 bases from J, with 16 bases between. The CDR3 extends over 13 amino acids. Germline CDR1 reads SGHTA; CDR2 reads FQGTGA. CDR3 loop: CASSIGRTWEQYF. The CDR3 DNA reads TGTGCCAGCAGTATCGGTAGGACCTGGGAGCAGTACTTC.

This chain links TRBV4-1 with TRBJ2-1, with 11 bases that match TRBD1. CDR1 and CDR2 (germline): MGHRA, YSYEKL. V gave up 2 bases and J gave up 5 bases; unmatched junction bases: 5. The CDR3 length is 16 residues. CDR3 nucleotides: TGCGCCAGCAGCCAAAGGGGGACAGGGGGTCACAATGAGCAGTTCTTC. Its translation: CASSQRGTGGHNEQFF.

The chain carries TRBV5-1 and TRBJ2-1, with TRBD1 identical over 7 bases. The J segment lost 0 bases and the V segment lost 0 bases, leaving 3 bases of the junction unmatched. This CDR3 spans 16 amino acids. The germline CDR1 and CDR2 sequences are SGHRS and YFSETQ. This CDR3 reads CASSLEGAASYNEQFF. The CDR3 DNA reads TGCGCCAGCAGCTTGGAGGGGGCGGCCTCCTACAATGAGCAGTTCTTC. Full variable domain (missing parts from reference TRBV5-1 and TRBJ2-1): KAGVTQTPRYLIKTRGQQVTLSCSPISGHRSVSWYQQTPGQGLQFLFEYFSETQRNKGNFPGRFSGRQFSNSRSEMNVSTLELGDSALYLCASSLEGAASYNEQFFGPGTRLTVL.

V and J are TRBV4-3 and TRBJ2-3; D is perhaps TRBD1 (6 bases). V was clipped by 0 bases and J by 3 bases, with 16 bases between them. CDR3 length equals 17 residues. Germline CDR1 and CDR2: LGHNA and YSLEER. The CDR3 reads CASSQEGSGASTDTQYF. CDR3 bases: TGCGCCAGCAGCCAAGAGGGCTCAGGGGCGAGTACAGATACGCAGTATTTT.

This clonotype was seen ten or more times. The chain combines TRBV7-9 with TRBJ1-1; D remains unclear. This CDR3 has 15 amino acids. The germline V gene has CDR1 SEHNR and CDR2 FQNEAQ (reference sequence). Trimming pared 8 bases from V and 10 bases from J, leaving 26 bases between. CDR3: CASRPEAAPLGRAFF. As DNA, the CDR3 is TGTGCCAGCCGCCCCGAGGCAGCCCCTCTCGGGCGAGCTTTCTTT.

This clonotype is a singleton in its sample. V is TRBV6-6 and J is TRBJ1-1; tentatively, D is TRBD1 (5 bases). This CDR3 spans 11 amino acids. V lost 11 bases and J lost 4, with 11 bases in between. Per germline, CDR1 MNHNY and CDR2 SVGAGI (reference sequence). The DNA for the CDR3 is TGTGCCGCCCAGGGTTCCACTGAAGCTTTCTTT. Encoded protein: CAAQGSTEAFF.

There are many counts of this clonotype. This sequence joins TRBV7-7 and TRBJ2-2; D is unclear. Germline V gene data show CDR1 as SSHAT and CDR2 as FNYEAQ (reference sequence). CDR3 length: 12 amino acids. The V gene lost 6 bases and the J gene lost 3 bases, with 5 bases spanning the gap. CDR3 in DNA: TGTGCCAGCAGGGGTGACACCGGGGAGCTGTTTTTT. Translation gives CASRGDTGELFF.

This clonotype has just a few counts. V usage is TRBV4-3 and J usage is TRBJ1-4; the D is unclear. The CDR3 runs to 13 residues. Germline V lookup: CDR1 LGHNA, CDR2 YSLEER. V was pared by 0 bases and J by 10 bases, with 9 bases between. This CDR3 is CASSQETGRKLFF. The CDR3 DNA is TGCGCCAGCAGCCAAGAGACCGGGAGAAAACTGTTTTTT.

The chain recombines TRBV14 with TRBJ1-4; D ambiguous. The CDR3 sequence is 12 residues long. V lost 4 bases, J lost 6 bases, and 6 bases lay in between. Germline values: CDR1 SGHDN, CDR2 FVKESK. The CDR3: CASSRGYEKLFF. The DNA of the CDR3 is TGTGCCAGCAGCCGGGGTTATGAAAAACTGTTTTTT.

This clonotype has more than one count but fewer than ten. In DNA form, the CDR3 reads TGTGCCAGCAGCTTATCCAGGGGGAATCAGCCCCAGCATTTT. It encodes CASSLSRGNQPQHF. This chain joins TRBV7-2 and TRBJ1-5; 7 bases are a match to TRBD1. The CDR3 runs to 14 residues. V lost 2 bases and J lost 4; bases outside the gene matches: 2. Per germline, CDR1 SGHTA and CDR2 FQGNSA.

This clonotype was counted a few times. V is TRBV10-1 and J is TRBJ2-7, with D possibly TRBD1 on 6 matching bases. The V end was cut by 3 bases, the J end by 0 bases, with 9 bases between. This CDR3 has 14 residues. Germline lookup yields CDR1 WNHNN and CDR2 SYGVQD (reference sequence). The CDR3 protein is CASSEDRSSYEQYF. The CDR3 DNA is TGCGCCAGCAGTGAAGACAGGAGCTCCTACGAGCAGTACTTC.

The chain recombines TRBV7-3 with TRBJ1-2; 7 nucleotides align to TRBD1. Germline V CDR1 and CDR2: SGHTA, FQGTGA. The V and J ends lost 0 bases and 3 bases, in that order; junction bases with no gene match: 4. This CDR3 region has 15 residues. CDR3 nucleotide sequence: TGTGCCAGCAGCTTAACAGGGGGACAGCACTATGGCTACACCTTC. Its protein product is CASSLTGGQHYGYTF.

In this sample, this clonotype turned up a few times. The chain recombines TRBV7-8 with TRBJ2-7, with D maybe TRBD1 (5 bases). The germline gives CDR1 SGHVS, CDR2 FQNEAQ. V lost 1 base to trimming and J lost 7 bases, with 17 bases between them. This CDR3 is built from 15 residues. The CDR3 coding sequence is TGTGCCAGCAGCTTAGAGGTGTCAGGGAATGGAGAGCAGTACGTC. Protein sequence: CASSLEVSGNGEQYV.

The gene calls are TRBV5-6 and TRBJ2-3; D might be TRBD2 (5 bases). V lost 5 bases to trimming and J lost 0 bases, with 16 bases between them. Germline CDR1 and CDR2: SGHDT and YYEEEE. The CDR3 has 16 residues. The CDR3 reads CASRIYGVASTDTQYF. DNA for the CDR3: TGTGCCAGCAGGATCTACGGGGTGGCGAGCACAGATACGCAGTATTTT.